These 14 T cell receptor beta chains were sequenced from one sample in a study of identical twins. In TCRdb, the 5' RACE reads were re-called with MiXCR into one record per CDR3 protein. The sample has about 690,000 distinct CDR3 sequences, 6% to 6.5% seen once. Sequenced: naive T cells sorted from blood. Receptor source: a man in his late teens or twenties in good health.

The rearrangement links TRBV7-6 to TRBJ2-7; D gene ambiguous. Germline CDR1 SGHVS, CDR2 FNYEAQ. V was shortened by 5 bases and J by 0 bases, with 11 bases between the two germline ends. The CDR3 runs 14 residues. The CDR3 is CASSLTPSSYEQYV. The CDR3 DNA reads TGTGCCAGCAGCCTCACCCCCAGCTCCTACGAGCAGTACGTC.

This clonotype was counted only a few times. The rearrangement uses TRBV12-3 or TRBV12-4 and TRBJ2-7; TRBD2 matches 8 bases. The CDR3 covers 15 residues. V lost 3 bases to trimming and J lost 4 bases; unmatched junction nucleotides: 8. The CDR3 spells CASSFSPGGPYEQYF. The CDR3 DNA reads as TGTGCCAGCAGTTTTTCTCCGGGAGGGCCTTACGAGCAGTACTTC.

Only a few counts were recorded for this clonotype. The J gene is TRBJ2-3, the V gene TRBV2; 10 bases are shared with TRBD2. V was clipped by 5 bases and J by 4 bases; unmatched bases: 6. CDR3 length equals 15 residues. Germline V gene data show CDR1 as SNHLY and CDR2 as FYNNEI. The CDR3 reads CASSPGTSDPDTQYF. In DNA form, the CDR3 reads TGTGCCAGCAGTCCCGGGACTAGCGATCCAGATACGCAGTATTTT.

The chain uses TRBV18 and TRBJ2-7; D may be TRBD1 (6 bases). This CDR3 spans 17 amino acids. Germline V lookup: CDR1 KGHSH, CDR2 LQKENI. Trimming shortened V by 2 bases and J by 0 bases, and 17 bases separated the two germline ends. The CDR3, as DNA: TGTGCCAGCTCACCAAGGGACACACCTTGGTACTCCTACGAGCAGTACTTC. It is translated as CASSPRDTPWYSYEQYF.

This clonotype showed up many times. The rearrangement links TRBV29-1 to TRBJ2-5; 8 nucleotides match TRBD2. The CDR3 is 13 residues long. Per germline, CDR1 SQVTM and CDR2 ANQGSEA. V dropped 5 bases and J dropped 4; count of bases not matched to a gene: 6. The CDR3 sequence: CSVTRTSGETQYF. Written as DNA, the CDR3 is TGCAGCGTTACTCGAACTAGCGGAGAGACCCAGTACTTC.

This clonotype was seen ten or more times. Here the CDR3 reads CASSYSVVSEQYF. The CDR3 DNA reads as TGTGCCAGCAGTTACTCGGTGGTATCCGAGCAGTACTTC. The gene calls are TRBV6-6 and TRBJ2-7; D ambiguous. Germline CDR1 and CDR2: MNHNY and SVGAGI (reference sequence). This CDR3 comprises 13 residues. V dropped 0 bases and J dropped 6 bases, with 9 bases sitting between them.

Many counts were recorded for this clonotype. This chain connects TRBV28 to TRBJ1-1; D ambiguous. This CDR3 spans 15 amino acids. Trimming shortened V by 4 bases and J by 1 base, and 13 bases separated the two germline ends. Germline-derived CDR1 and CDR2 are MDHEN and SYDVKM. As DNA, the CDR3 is TGTGCCAGCAGTTCGTGGACGGGGAGGAACACTGAAGCTTTCTTT. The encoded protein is CASSSWTGRNTEAFF.

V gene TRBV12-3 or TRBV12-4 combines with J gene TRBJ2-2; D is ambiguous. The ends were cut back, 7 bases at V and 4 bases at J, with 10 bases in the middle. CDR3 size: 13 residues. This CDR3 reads CASILGLTGELFF. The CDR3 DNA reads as TGTGCCAGCATTCTAGGTCTCACCGGGGAGCTGTTTTTT.

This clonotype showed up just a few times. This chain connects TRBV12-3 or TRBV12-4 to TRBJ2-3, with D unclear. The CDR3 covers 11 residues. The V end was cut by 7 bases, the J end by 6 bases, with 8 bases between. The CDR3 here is CASTTRDTQYF. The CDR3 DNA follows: TGTGCCAGCACCACGAGGGATACGCAGTATTTT.

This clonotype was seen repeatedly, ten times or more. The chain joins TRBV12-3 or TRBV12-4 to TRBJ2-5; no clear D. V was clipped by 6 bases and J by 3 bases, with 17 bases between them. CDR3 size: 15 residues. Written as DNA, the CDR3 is TGTGCCAGCAGCGCCGTACTGCGGAAAAAAGAGACCCAGTACTTC. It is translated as CASSAVLRKKETQYF.

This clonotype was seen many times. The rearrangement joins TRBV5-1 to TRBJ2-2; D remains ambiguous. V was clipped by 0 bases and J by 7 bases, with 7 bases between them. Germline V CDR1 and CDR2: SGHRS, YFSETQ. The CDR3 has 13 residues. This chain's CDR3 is CASSLEEVGELFF. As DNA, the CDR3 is TGCGCCAGCAGCTTGGAAGAGGTCGGGGAGCTGTTTTTT.

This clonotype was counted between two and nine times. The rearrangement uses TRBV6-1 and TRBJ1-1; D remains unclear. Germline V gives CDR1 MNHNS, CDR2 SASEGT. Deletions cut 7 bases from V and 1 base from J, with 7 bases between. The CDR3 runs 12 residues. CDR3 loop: CASKISNTEAFF. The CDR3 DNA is TGTGCCAGCAAGATTTCGAACACTGAAGCTTTCTTT.

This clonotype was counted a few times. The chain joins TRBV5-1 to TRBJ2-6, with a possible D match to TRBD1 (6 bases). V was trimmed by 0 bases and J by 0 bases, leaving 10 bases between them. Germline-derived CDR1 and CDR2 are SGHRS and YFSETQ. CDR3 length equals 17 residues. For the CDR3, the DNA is TGCGCCAGCAGCTTGGACAGGGCAGGCTCTGGGGCCAACGTCCTGACTTTC. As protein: CASSLDRAGSGANVLTF.

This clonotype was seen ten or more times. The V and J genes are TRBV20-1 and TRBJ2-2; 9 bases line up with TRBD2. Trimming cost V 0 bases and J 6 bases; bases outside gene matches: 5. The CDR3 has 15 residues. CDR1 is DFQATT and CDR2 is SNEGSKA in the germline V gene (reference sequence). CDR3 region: CSARDRGLAAGELFF. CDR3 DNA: TGCAGTGCTAGAGATCGGGGACTAGCCGCCGGGGAGCTGTTTTTT.